This T cell receptor beta chain was identified during a study of blood T cell repertoires in COVID-19. About the research overall: In each case, the material was cDNA or gDNA derived from T cells, B-cell-depleted T cells, or PBMCs.

The CDR3 covers 14 residues. The germline V gene encodes CDR1 MNHEY and CDR2 SVGEGT. The V and J ends lost 5 bases and 2 bases respectively, with 12 bases between them. Measured with immunoSEQ multiplex PCR; TCRdb has only the in-frame clones, and not every one. The table has a few hundred thousand clones, approximately 87% seen once; the top ten hold about 4.5%. The TCR was taken from a man in his sixties who had recovered from COVID-19. The chain combines TRBV6-2 or TRBV6-3 with TRBJ1-2; tentative D call: TRBD1 (5 bases). The specimen was peripheral blood. CDR3 coding DNA: TGTGCCAGCAGTCTGACTGGGGCCAACTATGGCTACACCTTC. Its protein product is CASSLTGANYGYTF.